This T cell receptor beta chain was found in a study of T cell changes during pregnancy in multiple sclerosis. Germline CDR1 SGDLS, CDR2 YYNGEE. The CDR3 runs 19 residues. With 0 bases removed from V and 4 bases from J, the gap between germline ends came to 25 bases. The data were produced by immunoSEQ multiplex PCR, yet TCRdb's version contains in-frame clones alone and is incomplete. The repertoire has more than 65,000 clones, 80% to 95% of them found once; the top ten carry approximately 2.4%. The chain links TRBV9 to TRBJ1-2; tentative D call: TRBD1 (6 bases). The specimen comprised peripheral blood, sampled in the first trimester of pregnancy. The TCR was taken from a female donor with multiple sclerosis, enrolled in a pregnancy study. The CDR3 loop is CASSVAPTGLGNPTYGYTF. The CDR3, as DNA: TGTGCCAGCAGCGTAGCCCCGACAGGCTTAGGCAACCCAACCTATGGCTACACCTTC. The entire variable domain, with the rest obtained from reference TRBV9 and TRBJ1-2, is as follows: DSGVTQTPKHLITATGQRVTLRCSPRSGDLSVYWYQQSLDQGLQFLIQYYNGEERAKGNILERFSAQQFPDLHSELNLSSLELGDSALYFCASSVAPTGLGNPTYGYTFGSGTRLTVV.